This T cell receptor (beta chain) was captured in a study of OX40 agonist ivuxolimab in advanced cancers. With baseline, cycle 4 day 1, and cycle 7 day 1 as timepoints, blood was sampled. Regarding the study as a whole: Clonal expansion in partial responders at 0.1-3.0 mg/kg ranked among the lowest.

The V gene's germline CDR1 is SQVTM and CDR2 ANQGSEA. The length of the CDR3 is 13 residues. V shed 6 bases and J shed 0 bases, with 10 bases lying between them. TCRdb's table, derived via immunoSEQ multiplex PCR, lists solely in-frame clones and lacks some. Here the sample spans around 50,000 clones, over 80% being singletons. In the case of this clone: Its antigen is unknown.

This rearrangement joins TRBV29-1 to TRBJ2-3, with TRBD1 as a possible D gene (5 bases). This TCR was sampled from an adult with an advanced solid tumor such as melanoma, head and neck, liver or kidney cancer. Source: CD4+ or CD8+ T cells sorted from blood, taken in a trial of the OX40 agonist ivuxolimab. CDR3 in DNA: TGCAGCGTCAGAAGGACAAGCACAGATACGCAGTATTTT. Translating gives CSVRRTSTDTQYF.